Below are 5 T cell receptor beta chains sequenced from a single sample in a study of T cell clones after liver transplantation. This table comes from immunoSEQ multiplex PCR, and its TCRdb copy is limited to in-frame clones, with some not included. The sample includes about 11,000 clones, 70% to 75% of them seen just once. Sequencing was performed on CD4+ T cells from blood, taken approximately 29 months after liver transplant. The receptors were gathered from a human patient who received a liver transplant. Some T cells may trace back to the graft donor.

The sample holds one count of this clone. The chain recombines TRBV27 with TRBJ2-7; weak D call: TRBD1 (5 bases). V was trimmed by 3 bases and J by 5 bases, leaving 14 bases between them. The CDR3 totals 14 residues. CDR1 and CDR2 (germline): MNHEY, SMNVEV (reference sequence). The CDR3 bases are TGTGCCAGCAGTTTTTCAGGGCTCACTCACGAGCAGTACGTC. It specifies CASSFSGLTHEQYV.

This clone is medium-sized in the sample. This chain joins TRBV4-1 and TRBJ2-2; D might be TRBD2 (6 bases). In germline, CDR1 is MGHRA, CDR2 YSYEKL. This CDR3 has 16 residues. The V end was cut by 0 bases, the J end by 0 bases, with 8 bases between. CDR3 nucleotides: TGCGCCAGCAGCCAAGAGGGAGGTTCGAACACCGGGGAGCTGTTTTTT. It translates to CASSQEGGSNTGELFF.

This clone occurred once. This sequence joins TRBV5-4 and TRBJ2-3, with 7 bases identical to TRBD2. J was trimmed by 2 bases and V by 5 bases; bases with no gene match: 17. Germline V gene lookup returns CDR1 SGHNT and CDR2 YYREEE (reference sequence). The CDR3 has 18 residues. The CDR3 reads CASSPAGREYKDTDTQYF. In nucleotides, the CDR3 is TGTGCCAGCAGTCCCGCGGGGCGGGAGTACAAGGACACAGATACGCAGTATTTT.

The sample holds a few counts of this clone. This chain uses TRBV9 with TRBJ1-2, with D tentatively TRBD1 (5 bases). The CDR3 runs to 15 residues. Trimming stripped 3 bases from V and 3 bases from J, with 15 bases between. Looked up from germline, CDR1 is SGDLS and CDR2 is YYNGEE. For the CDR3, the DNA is TGTGCCAGCAGCGGCGGGGACGAAGGGGACTATGGCTACACCTTC. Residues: CASSGGDEGDYGYTF.

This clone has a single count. In DNA, the CDR3 is TGTGCCTGGGGACCGGGGGCGGGAGTAAATGAGCAGTTCTTC. Translated, it gives CAWGPGAGVNEQFF. The chain couples TRBV30 to TRBJ2-1; D might be TRBD2 (7 bases). V lost 5 bases and J lost 7, with 18 bases in between. This CDR3 spans 14 amino acids. Per the germline V gene, CDR1 is GTSNPN and CDR2 is SVGIG (reference sequence).